This T cell receptor (beta chain) was observed in a study of beta chain bispecific antibodies for T cell cancers (dated by TCRdb to about 2021). About the full investigation: Healthy donor T cells were cocultured with T cell leukemia lines and bispecific antibodies, and TRBV sequencing of the surviving cells was then used to measure how much each TRBV family was depleted. On the cell surface, TRBV12 (TRBV12-3) was expressed by Jurkat cells, whereas TRBV5-5 was expressed by HPB-ALL cells.

The intended sense of this specimen's treatment or condition label: alpha-CD19 control bispecific (anti-CD19 x anti-CD3). T cells were expanded from blood mononuclear cells for two to four days using either anti-CD3 antibody OKT3 or CD3/CD28 Dynabeads. Anti-CD19 bispecific antibody cocultures served as comparators for TRBV sequencing; in separate killing assays, anti-CD19 had no effect on Jurkat or HPB-ALL cells. The culture conditions for expanded T cells were RPMI 1640 plus 10% fetal bovine serum, recombinant human IL-2 (approximately 100 IU/ml) and IL-7 (5 ng/ml). Each coculture mixed 5 x 10^4 or so target cells and 5 x 10^4 or so normal T cells with bispecific antibody in about 0.09 mL and was incubated at 37 degrees C for about 15 hours. Every bispecific antibody was made of two single-chain variable fragments expressed in a single-chain diabody format with a His tag. Healthy human donors supplied the effector T cells, with peripheral blood mononuclear cells isolated from leukapheresis samples using Ficoll density gradient centrifugation.

This clonotype was recorded at least ten times. This clone's antigen is unknown. Base qualities are missing; no much larger clone stands one base away. Overall results and qualifications from the work: Relative to anti-CD19, anti-TRBV12 exposure cut the share of total TRBV signal from TRBV12-3 by 98.9%, while TRBV12-4 dropped by around 35%, which was not significant. Cross-reactivity of the anti-TRBV5-5 antibody with TRBV5-6 was attributed to high sequence similarity between the two genes. Relative to anti-CD19, exposure to anti-TRBV5-5 lowered TRBV5-5 signal by roughly 98% and lowered signal from the closely related TRBV5-6 by about 92%. Leukemia cell line cells were mixed with normal T cells in each sequenced sample, and most of the targeted TRBV signal was derived from the leukemia cells rather than from the normal T cells.

The CDR3 holds 23 amino acids from the cysteine to the phenylalanine. The entry retains the CDR3 DNA only, 69 bases that are in frame from base 1. V lost 2 bases and J lost 0 bases; the stretch between them is 37 bases long. CDR1 and CDR2 (DFQATT, SNEGSKA) derive from the germline V gene (reference sequence). Unique molecular identifier barcodes were built into the libraries and used for clonotype quantification. Qiagen AllPrep DNA/RNA Micro kits were used to isolate total RNA, and an Agilent TapeStation was used to check RNA quality. TCR beta libraries were built by 5' RACE: cDNA synthesis followed by two PCR steps using TCR beta constant-region gene-specific primers. An Illumina MiSeq platform was used to sequence the TCR beta libraries. In the paper's pipeline: MIGEC, MiXCR and VDJtools were used to process the reads. Clonotype frequency was calculated as the fraction of unique molecular identifiers assigned to a given clonotype among all unique molecular identifiers in the sample. Nonfunctional TRBV genes classified in IMGT as pseudogenes or open reading frames, for example TRBV1, TRBV12-1 and TRBV21, were left out. The public sequencing data were trimmed at Q25 with fastp and processed into clonotypes with MiXCR by TCRdb, which kept only in-frame beta chains. Each CDR3 protein appears once, grouped with its most common genes and DNA. These V and J calls rely on TCRdb rather than the paper's analysis. The sample table contains about 9,000 distinct CDR3 sequences; only one count was recorded for less than 2.5% of them. Roughly 70% of the sample goes to the ten largest clones.

The sample here was T cells from a healthy donor cultured with Jurkat leukemia cells, taken from a culture containing an anti-CD19 bispecific antibody. The chain is assembled from TRBV20-1 and TRBJ1-1; the D gene is perhaps TRBD1, on 6 matching bases. This clonotype was obtained from a human donor in good health. Some clones in this sample may be carry-over from other donors' samples. The CDR3 corresponds to CSARTPLRGPGGSRISMNTEAFF. The sequenced DNA is TGCAGTGCTAGAACCCCGCTTAGGGGACCCGGGGGCAGCCGAATCTCTATGAACACTGAAGCTTTCTTT.